This T cell receptor beta chain emerged from a study of blood T cell repertoires in COVID-19. The method was immunoSEQ multiplex PCR; TCRdb's version includes in-frame clones alone and lacks a portion of them. The sample records tens of thousands of clones, 75% to 85% being singletons. With V trimmed by 8 bases and J by 5 bases, 8 bases remained unmatched. The CDR3 is 13 residues long. Germline CDR1 and CDR2: SNHLY and FYNNEI. What was sequenced was peripheral blood. The chain employs TRBV2 and TRBJ2-7; 8 bases map to TRBD1. The clonotype comes from a human donor in a cohort sampled during active COVID-19. In DNA, the CDR3 is TGTGCCAGCTCCTCCTGGGACAGGAACGAGCAGTACTTC. This gives the protein CASSSWDRNEQYF.